This TCR beta chain was profiled in a study of CD8+CD57+ T cells in acquired aplastic anemia. Study-level findings and limits: Significance was not reached for CD8+ Simpson's diversity between patients and controls. The number of CD8+ CDR3 sequences shared by patients and controls was fewer than 35.

A note on this clonotype: Its antigen is as yet unknown. A read error may account for a junction end that differs from germline.

Profiling of TCR beta VDJ combinations and CDR3 sequences used genomic DNA as template. MiXCR was run by TCRdb on the reads, yielding one entry per CDR3 protein. The sample shows roughly 100,000 distinct CDR3 sequences, around two thirds of them seen only once. CDR3 size: 11 residues. Germline-derived CDR1 and CDR2 are DFQATT and SNEGSKA (reference sequence). Patients included in sequencing had previously demonstrated CD8+CD57+ cell expansion by flow cytometry. This sequence joins TRBV20-1 and TRBJ2-1; D might be TRBD2 (6 bases). Material for sequencing was sorted CD4+, CD8+, or CD8+CD57+ T cells (not recorded which) from PBMCs. The TCR comes from a human donor with aplastic anemia. The CDR3 DNA is TGCAGTGCTAGAGATCTGGGACTCCAGAGCTTC. This codes for CSARDLGLQSF.